This T cell receptor (beta chain) comes out of a study of OX40 agonist ivuxolimab in advanced cancers. At the level of the study: Every 2 weeks, patients got intravenous ivuxolimab at one of six dose levels (0.01-10 mg/kg).

The CDR3 is made up of 15 amino acids. Trimming left V 2 bases short and J 7 bases short, with 15 bases between. Germline CDR1 MNHNS, CDR2 SASEGT. Some clones are missing from TCRdb's copy, which holds only in-frame ones; the method was immunoSEQ multiplex PCR. The sample has approximately 82,000 clones; more than 75% are singletons. The chain combines TRBV6-1 with TRBJ1-5; D may be TRBD1 (6 bases). Sequenced here: CD4+ or CD8+ T cells sorted from blood, sampled in a trial of the OX40 agonist ivuxolimab. The TCR comes from an adult with an advanced solid tumor such as melanoma, head and neck, liver or kidney cancer. DNA of the CDR3: TGTGCCAGCAGTGAAAATATGGGGGGCCGGCAGCCCCAGCATTTT. It translates to CASSENMGGRQPQHF.